One and the same sample provided the 24 T cell receptor beta chains below, sequenced in a study of blood T cell repertoires in COVID-19. Here immunoSEQ multiplex PCR was the method, and the copy in TCRdb shows in-frame clones only, minus some. The sample shows 250,000 to 400,000 clones, 70% to 90% of them seen only once. Sequenced material: peripheral blood. The receptor source for this set is a woman in her thirties with COVID-19, enrolled during active disease.

The chain employs TRBV30 and TRBJ2-4, with D possibly being TRBD2 (5 bases). This CDR3 is 13 amino acids long. V lost 1 base and J lost 6, with 10 bases in between. In germline, CDR1 is GTSNPN, CDR2 SVGIG (reference sequence). CDR3 in DNA: TGTGCCTGGAGTGGAGGGCCCGGAAACATTCAGTACTTC. Its translation: CAWSGGPGNIQYF.

The chain carries TRBV5-1 and TRBJ2-5; TRBD1 matches at 8 bases. There are 15 residues in the CDR3. V lost 4 bases and J lost 5; bases outside the gene matches: 10. Germline assignment: CDR1 SGHRS and CDR2 YFSETQ. For the CDR3, the DNA is TGCGCCAGCAGCGCTCAGGGGGCGCCGGGGGAGACCCAGTACTTC. Its translation is CASSAQGAPGETQYF.

The chain employs TRBV3-1 (or the pseudogene TRBV3-2) and TRBJ2-3; D may be TRBD2 (7 bases). Germline lookup yields CDR1 LGHDT and CDR2 YNNKEL (reference sequence). Deletions cut 2 bases from V and 2 bases from J, with 14 bases between. The CDR3 has 16 amino acids. The CDR3 reads CASSQRVGGLTDTQYF. CDR3 nucleotide sequence: TGTGCCAGCAGCCAACGTGTCGGGGGGCTCACAGATACGCAGTATTTT.

This chain connects TRBV7-8 to TRBJ2-3; 8 positions agree with TRBD2. The CDR3 sequence is 16 residues long. Germline CDR1 reads SGHVS; CDR2 reads FQNEAQ. The ends lost 3 bases at V and 6 bases at J; junction bases unmatched: 11. This chain's CDR3 is CASSLMRRGGGDTQYF. The CDR3 nucleotides are TGTGCCAGCAGCTTGATGCGACGGGGGGGCGGGGATACGCAGTATTTT.

This chain connects TRBV2 to TRBJ1-4; 7 bases agree with TRBD1. J was trimmed by 4 bases and V by 6 bases; bases with no gene match: 5. The CDR3 contains 14 residues. Germline V lookup: CDR1 SNHLY, CDR2 FYNNEI. CDR3 sequence reads: CASSATGVNEKLFF. CDR3 DNA: TGTGCCAGCAGCGCTACAGGGGTTAATGAAAAACTGTTTTTT. Filled out from reference TRBV2 and TRBJ1-4, the complete variable domain reads EPEVTQTPSHQVTQMGQEVILRCVPISNHLYFYWYRQILGQKVEFLVSFYNNEISEKSEIFDDQFSVERPDGSNFTLKIRSTKLEDSAMYFCASSATGVNEKLFFGSGTQLSVL.

CDR3 sequence: CASSYTLTEYNSPLHF. The DNA of the CDR3 is TGCGCCAGCAGCTACACCTTGACGGAGTATAATTCACCCCTCCACTTT. The genes are TRBV5-1 and TRBJ1-6, with D uncertain. This CDR3 is 16 amino acids long. The V end lost 3 bases, the J end lost 4 bases, and 14 bases lay between the germline ends. From germline, CDR1 is SGHRS and CDR2 YFSETQ.

V usage is TRBV6-1 and J usage is TRBJ1-2; 8 bases fit TRBD1. V was pared by 2 bases and J by 5 bases, with 10 bases of the junction left unmatched. The CDR3 runs to 16 residues. Germline V CDR1 and CDR2: MNHNS, SASEGT. The CDR3: CASSESDRGSGYGYTF. The CDR3 DNA is TGTGCCAGCAGTGAATCTGACAGGGGCAGCGGTTATGGCTACACCTTC.

V is TRBV7-2 and J is TRBJ1-6; possible D gene TRBD1, 5 bases. V gave up 4 bases and J gave up 3 bases, with 13 bases separating them. Per the germline V gene, CDR1 is SGHTA and CDR2 is FQGNSA. The CDR3 is made up of 16 amino acids. CDR3 DNA sequence: TGTGCCAGCAGCTCCCAAGGTAGGGGCTATAATTCACCCCTCCACTTT. Protein sequence: CASSSQGRGYNSPLHF.

The chain couples TRBV28 to TRBJ2-2; weak D call: TRBD2 (5 bases). Trimming took 7 bases from V and 4 from J, leaving 13 bases between them. This CDR3 comprises 14 residues. Germline V gene data show CDR1 as MDHEN and CDR2 as SYDVKM. The CDR3 region has the DNA TGTGCCAGCATGGGAGAACCGGGCACCGGGGAGCTGTTTTTT. Its protein product is CASMGEPGTGELFF.

This chain joins TRBV5-1 and TRBJ1-2, with no clear D. CDR3 size: 13 residues. CDR1 is SGHRS, CDR2 YFSETQ, per germline. V was shortened by 3 bases and J by 8 bases, with 14 bases between the two germline ends. The CDR3 is CASSSTEPTGYTF. The CDR3 DNA sequence: TGCGCCAGCAGCTCGACGGAGCCCACCGGCTACACCTTC.

A note on this clone: Other DNA sequences in this specimen translate into the identical CDR3. This chain uses TRBV7-3 with TRBJ2-5; TRBD2 aligns across 7 bases. Germline CDR1 reads SGHTA; CDR2 reads FQGTGA. This CDR3 region has 15 residues. The junction had 2 bases not matched to a gene; V was cut back by 1 base and J by 0 bases. DNA for the CDR3: TGTGCCAGCAGCTTAAGGGGGGGATACCAAGAGACCCAGTACTTC. It is translated as CASSLRGGYQETQYF. Based on the CDR3 plus reference TRBV7-3 and TRBJ2-5, the full variable domain is GAGVSQTPSNKVTEKGKYVELRCDPISGHTALYWYRQSLGQGPEFLIYFQGTGAADDSGLPNDRFFAVRPEGSVSTLKIQRTERGDSAVYLCASSLRGGYQETQYFGPGTRLLVL.

The rearrangement joins TRBV6-4 to TRBJ2-1; 11 positions agree with TRBD2. The V gene's germline CDR1 is MRHNA and CDR2 SNTAGT. CDR3 length equals 16 residues. V was clipped by 3 bases and J by 10 bases; unmatched bases: 11. The CDR3 sequence is CASSEETSGVMLEQFF. In nucleotides, the CDR3 is TGTGCCAGCAGTGAGGAGACTAGCGGGGTGATGTTGGAGCAGTTCTTC.

This clone was recorded once. The chain couples TRBV4-3 to TRBJ1-1, with D maybe TRBD1 (5 bases). The V end lost 2 bases, the J end lost 7 bases, and 8 bases lay between the germline ends. Germline assignment: CDR1 LGHNA and CDR2 YSLEER. The CDR3 extends over 12 amino acids. The CDR3 DNA sequence: TGCGCCAGCAGCCAATGGGGACTTGAAGCTTTCTTT. Translation gives CASSQWGLEAFF.

This chain uses TRBV2 with TRBJ1-5; D uncertain. V lost 3 bases and J lost 6, with 12 bases in between. This CDR3 spans 14 amino acids. CDR1 and CDR2 from the germline V gene are SNHLY and FYNNEI. CDR3 loop: CASSEDPPGQPQHF. The CDR3, as DNA: TGTGCCAGCAGTGAGGATCCTCCAGGTCAGCCCCAGCATTTT.

This clone appeared a few times. V and J are TRBV6-2 or TRBV6-3 and TRBJ2-3; D gene unclear. Germline V gene data show CDR1 as MNHEY and CDR2 as SVGEGT. The germline V and J ends were trimmed by 0 bases and 6 bases, with 4 bases remaining between them. This CDR3 has 12 amino acids. In nucleotides, the CDR3 is TGTGCCAGCAGTTACTCGTCTGATACGCAGTATTTT. Encoded protein: CASSYSSDTQYF.

The rearrangement uses TRBV20-1 and TRBJ2-7, with a possible D match to TRBD2 (6 bases). The CDR3 runs 12 residues. Germline lookup yields CDR1 DFQATT and CDR2 SNEGSKA (reference sequence). Trimming shortened V by 3 bases and J by 3 bases, and 9 bases separated the two germline ends. Here the CDR3 DNA reads TGCAGTGCTAGTGAGACTAGCTACGAGCAGTACGTC. Translating it yields CSASETSYEQYV.

As DNA, the CDR3 is TGTGCCAGCAGCCAGGGCACCTCCGGAAACACCATATATTTT. Encoded protein: CASSQGTSGNTIYF. The chain carries TRBV3-1 (or the pseudogene TRBV3-2) and TRBJ1-3; D unclear. Trimming cost V 3 bases and J 4 bases, with 10 bases left between them. Germline assignment: CDR1 LGHDT and CDR2 YNNKEL (reference sequence). The CDR3 runs 14 residues.

This sequence joins TRBV6-6 and TRBJ2-1; tentative D call: TRBD2 (6 bases). Trimming removed 4 bases from V and 5 bases from J, with 15 bases in between. Germline loops: CDR1 MNHNY, CDR2 SVGAGI (reference sequence). The CDR3 totals 15 residues. The chain's CDR3 is CASSSTGDLDNEQFF. As DNA, the CDR3 is TGTGCCAGCAGTTCTACGGGGGACCTAGACAATGAGCAGTTCTTC.

V is TRBV7-8 and J is TRBJ2-3; 9 bases match TRBD2. CDR1 and CDR2 (germline): SGHVS, FQNEAQ. The CDR3 has 16 residues. Germline trimming cut 8 bases from V and 1 base from J; bases unmatched to any gene: 10. The CDR3 loop is CASRLAGFGGTDTQYF. CDR3 DNA: TGTGCCAGCCGGCTAGCGGGGTTTGGGGGCACAGATACGCAGTATTTT.

DNA of the CDR3: TGTGCCAGTTTCGGGGTTTACGCTGGAAACACCATATATTTT. Encoded protein: CASFGVYAGNTIYF. The chain combines TRBV19 with TRBJ1-3; D uncertain. V gave up 8 bases and J gave up 2 bases, with 13 bases separating them. CDR3 length equals 14 residues. Germline CDR1 LNHDA, CDR2 SQIVND (reference sequence).

This CDR3 reads CASSLGSEQFF. The CDR3 bases are TGTGCCAGCAGTTTGGGGAGCGAGCAGTTCTTC. This rearrangement joins TRBV12-3 or TRBV12-4 to TRBJ2-1; D is possibly TRBD2 (5 bases). The V end was cut by 3 bases, the J end by 10 bases, with 7 bases between. This CDR3 has 11 amino acids.

The gene calls are TRBV28 and TRBJ1-4; 9 nucleotides align to TRBD1. Trimming at V came to 2 bases and at J to 8 bases, leaving 3 bases not matched to a gene. The CDR3 consists of 14 residues. Per the germline V gene, CDR1 is MDHEN and CDR2 is SYDVKM. The DNA for the CDR3 is TGTGCCAGCAGTTTACCCGGGACAGGGGAAAAACTGTTTTTT. It specifies CASSLPGTGEKLFF.

The CDR3 DNA sequence: TGTGCCAGCAGCCGTGGACTTCACTACGAGCAGTACTTC. As protein: CASSRGLHYEQYF. The V call is TRBV14, the J call TRBJ2-7; tentative D call: TRBD2 (5 bases). Germline assignment: CDR1 SGHDN and CDR2 FVKESK. The CDR3 runs 13 residues. V dropped 4 bases and J dropped 3 bases, with 10 bases sitting between them. Based on the CDR3 plus reference TRBV14 and TRBJ2-7, the full variable domain is EAGVTQFPSHSVIEKGQTVTLRCDPISGHDNLYWYRRVMGKEIKFLLHFVKESKQDESGMPNNRFLAERTGGTYSTLKVQPAELEDSGVYFCASSRGLHYEQYFGPGTRLTVT.

This clone was observed a single time. This chain connects TRBV7-6 to TRBJ1-3, with 8 bases aligning to TRBD1. Germline-derived CDR1 and CDR2 are SGHVS and FNYEAQ. This CDR3 is 15 amino acids long. Losses at the gene ends were 4 bases for V and 2 bases for J; bases not matched to a gene: 4. In DNA form, the CDR3 reads TGTGCCAGCAGCTCCGACAGGGGCACTGGAAACACCATATATTTT. Amino acids: CASSSDRGTGNTIYF.